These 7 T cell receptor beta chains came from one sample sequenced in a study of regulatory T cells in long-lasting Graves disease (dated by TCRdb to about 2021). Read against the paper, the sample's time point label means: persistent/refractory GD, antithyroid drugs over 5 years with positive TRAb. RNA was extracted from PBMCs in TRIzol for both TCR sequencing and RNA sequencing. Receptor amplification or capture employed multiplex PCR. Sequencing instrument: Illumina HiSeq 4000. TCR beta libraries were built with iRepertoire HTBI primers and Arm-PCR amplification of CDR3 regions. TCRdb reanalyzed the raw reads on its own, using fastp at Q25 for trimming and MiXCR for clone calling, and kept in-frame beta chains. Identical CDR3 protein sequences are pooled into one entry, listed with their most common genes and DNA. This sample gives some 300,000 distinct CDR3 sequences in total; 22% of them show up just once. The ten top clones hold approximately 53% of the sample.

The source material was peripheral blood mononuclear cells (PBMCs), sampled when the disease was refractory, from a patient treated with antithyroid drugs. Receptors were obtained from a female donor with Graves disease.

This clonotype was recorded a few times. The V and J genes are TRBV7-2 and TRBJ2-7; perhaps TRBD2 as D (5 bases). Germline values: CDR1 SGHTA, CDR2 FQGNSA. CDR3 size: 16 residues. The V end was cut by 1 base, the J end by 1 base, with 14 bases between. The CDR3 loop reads CASSLVRSAMSYEQYF. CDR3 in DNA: TGTGCCAGCAGCTTAGTTCGTAGCGCGATGTCCTACGAGCAGTACTTC.

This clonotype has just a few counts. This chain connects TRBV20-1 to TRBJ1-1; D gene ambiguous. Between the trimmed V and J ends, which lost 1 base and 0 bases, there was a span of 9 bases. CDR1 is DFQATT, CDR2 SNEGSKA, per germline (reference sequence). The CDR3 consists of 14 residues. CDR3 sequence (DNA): TGCAGTGCTAGAGTACGGAACCTGAACACTGAAGCTTTCTTT. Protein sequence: CSARVRNLNTEAFF.

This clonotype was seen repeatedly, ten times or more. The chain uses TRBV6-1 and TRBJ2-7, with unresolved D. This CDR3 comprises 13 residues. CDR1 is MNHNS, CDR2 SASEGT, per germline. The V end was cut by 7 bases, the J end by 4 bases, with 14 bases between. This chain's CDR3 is CASNRVSYYEQYF. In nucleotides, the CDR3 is TGTGCCAGCAATCGGGTCTCTTATTACGAGCAGTACTTC.

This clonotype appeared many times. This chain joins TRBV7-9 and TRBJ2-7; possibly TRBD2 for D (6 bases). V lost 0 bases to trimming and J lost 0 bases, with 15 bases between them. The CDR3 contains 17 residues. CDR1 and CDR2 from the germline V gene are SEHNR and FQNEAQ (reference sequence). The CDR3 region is CASSLAQISGYSYEQYF. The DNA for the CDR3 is TGTGCCAGCAGCTTAGCGCAAATCAGCGGGTACTCCTACGAGCAGTACTTC.

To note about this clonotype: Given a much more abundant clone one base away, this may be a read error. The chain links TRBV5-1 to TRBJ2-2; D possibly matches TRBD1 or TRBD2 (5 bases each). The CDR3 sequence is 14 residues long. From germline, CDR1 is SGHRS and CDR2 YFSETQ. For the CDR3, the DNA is TGCGCCAGCGGGGACGGACCGAACACCGGGGAGCTGGTTTTT. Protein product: CASGDGPNTGELVF.

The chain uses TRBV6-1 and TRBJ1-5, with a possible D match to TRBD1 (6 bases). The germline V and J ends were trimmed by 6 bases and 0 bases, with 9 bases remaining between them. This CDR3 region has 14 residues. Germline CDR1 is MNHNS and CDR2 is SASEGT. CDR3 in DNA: TGTGCCAGCAGGTACAGGGTTAGCAATCAGCCCCAGCATTTT. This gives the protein CASRYRVSNQPQHF.

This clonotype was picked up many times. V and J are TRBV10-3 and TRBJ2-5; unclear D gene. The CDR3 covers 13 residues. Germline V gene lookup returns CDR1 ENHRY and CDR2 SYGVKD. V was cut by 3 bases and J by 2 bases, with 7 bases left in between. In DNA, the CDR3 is TGTGCCATCAGTGACGGCTATCAAGAGACCCAGTACTTC. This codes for CAISDGYQETQYF.